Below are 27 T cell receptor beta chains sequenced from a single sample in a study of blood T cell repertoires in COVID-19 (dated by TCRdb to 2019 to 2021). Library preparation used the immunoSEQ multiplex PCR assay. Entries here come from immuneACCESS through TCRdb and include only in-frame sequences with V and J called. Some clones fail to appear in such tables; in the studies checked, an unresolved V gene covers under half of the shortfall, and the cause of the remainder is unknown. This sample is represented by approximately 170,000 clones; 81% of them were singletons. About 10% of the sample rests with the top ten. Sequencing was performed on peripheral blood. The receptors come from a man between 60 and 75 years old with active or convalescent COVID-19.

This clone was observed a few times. The CDR3 region is CASRRGLNEKLFF. The CDR3 DNA is TGTGCCAGCAGGAGAGGGCTTAATGAAAAACTGTTTTTT. This chain connects TRBV5-4 to TRBJ1-4; D gene unclear. Germline V lookup: CDR1 SGHNT, CDR2 YYREEE (reference sequence). This CDR3 is 13 amino acids long. The ends were cut back, 5 bases at V and 4 bases at J, with 9 bases in the middle.

The CDR3 region is CASSKSRTGAWNEQFF. For the CDR3, the DNA is TGTGCCAGTTCTAAGTCTAGGACAGGGGCTTGGAATGAGCAGTTCTTC. The chain is built from TRBV19 and TRBJ2-1, with 9 bases identical to TRBD1. The CDR3 is 16 amino acids. Trimming at V came to 8 bases and at J to 7 bases, leaving 15 bases not matched to a gene. Germline CDR1 and CDR2: LNHDA and SQIVND (reference sequence).

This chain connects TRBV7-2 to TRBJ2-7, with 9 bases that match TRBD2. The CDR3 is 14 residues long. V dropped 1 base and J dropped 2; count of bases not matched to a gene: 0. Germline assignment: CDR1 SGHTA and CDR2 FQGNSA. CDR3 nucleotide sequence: TGTGCCAGCAGCTTAGTAGCGGGGGCCTACGAGCAGTACTTC. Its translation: CASSLVAGAYEQYF.

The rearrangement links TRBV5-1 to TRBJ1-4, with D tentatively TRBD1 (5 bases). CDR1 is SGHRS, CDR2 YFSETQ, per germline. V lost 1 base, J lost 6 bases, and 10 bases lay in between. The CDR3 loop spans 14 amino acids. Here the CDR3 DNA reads TGCGCCAGCAGCTTGAGTGGGGGGGATGAAAAACTGTTTTTT. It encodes CASSLSGGDEKLFF. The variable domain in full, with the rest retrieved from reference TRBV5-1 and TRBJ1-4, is KAGVTQTPRYLIKTRGQQVTLSCSPISGHRSVSWYQQTPGQGLQFLFEYFSETQRNKGNFPGRFSGRQFSNSRSEMNVSTLELGDSALYLCASSLSGGDEKLFFGSGTQLSVL.

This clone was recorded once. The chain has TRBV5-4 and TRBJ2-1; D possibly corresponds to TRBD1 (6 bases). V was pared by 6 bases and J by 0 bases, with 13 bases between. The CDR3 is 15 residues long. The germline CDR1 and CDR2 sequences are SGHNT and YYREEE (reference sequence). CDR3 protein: CASNRGGYSYNEQFF. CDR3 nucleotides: TGTGCCAGCAACCGAGGGGGTTACTCCTACAATGAGCAGTTCTTC. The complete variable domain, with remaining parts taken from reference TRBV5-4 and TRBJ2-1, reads ETGVTQSPTHLIKTRGQQVTLRCSSQSGHNTVSWYQQALGQGPQFIFQYYREEENGRGNFPPRFSGLQFPNYSSELNVNALELDDSALYLCASNRGGYSYNEQFFGPGTRLTVL.

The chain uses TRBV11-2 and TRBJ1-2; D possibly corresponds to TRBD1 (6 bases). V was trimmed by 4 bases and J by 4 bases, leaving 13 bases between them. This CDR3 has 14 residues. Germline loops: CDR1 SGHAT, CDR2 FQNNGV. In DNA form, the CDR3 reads TGTGCCAGCAGCTCCCTTGGGGGCATCTATGGCTACACCTTC. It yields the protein CASSSLGGIYGYTF. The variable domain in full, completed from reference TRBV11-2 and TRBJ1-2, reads EAGVAQSPRYKIIEKRQSVAFWCNPISGHATLYWYQQILGQGPKLLIQFQNNGVVDDSQLPKDRFSAERLKGVDSTLKIQPAKLEDSAVYLCASSSLGGIYGYTFGSGTRLTVV.

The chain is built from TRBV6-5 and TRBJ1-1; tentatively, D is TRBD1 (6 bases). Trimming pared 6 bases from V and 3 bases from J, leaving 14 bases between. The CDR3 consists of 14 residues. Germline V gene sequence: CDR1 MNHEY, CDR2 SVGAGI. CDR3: CASRSGTMYTEAFF. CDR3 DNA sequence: TGTGCCAGCAGGTCCGGGACAATGTACACTGAAGCTTTCTTT.

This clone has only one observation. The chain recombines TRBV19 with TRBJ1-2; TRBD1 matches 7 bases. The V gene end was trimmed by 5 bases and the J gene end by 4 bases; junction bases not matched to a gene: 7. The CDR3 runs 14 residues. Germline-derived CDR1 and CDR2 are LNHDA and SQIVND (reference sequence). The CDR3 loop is CASSPPTGTYGYTF. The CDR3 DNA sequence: TGTGCCAGTAGTCCGCCGACAGGGACCTATGGCTACACCTTC.

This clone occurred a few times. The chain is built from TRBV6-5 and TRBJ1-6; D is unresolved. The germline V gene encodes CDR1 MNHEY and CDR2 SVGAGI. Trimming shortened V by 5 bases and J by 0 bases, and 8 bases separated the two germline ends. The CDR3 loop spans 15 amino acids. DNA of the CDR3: TGTGCCAGCAGTCTAGACGGCTCCTATAATTCACCCCTCCACTTT. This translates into CASSLDGSYNSPLHF.

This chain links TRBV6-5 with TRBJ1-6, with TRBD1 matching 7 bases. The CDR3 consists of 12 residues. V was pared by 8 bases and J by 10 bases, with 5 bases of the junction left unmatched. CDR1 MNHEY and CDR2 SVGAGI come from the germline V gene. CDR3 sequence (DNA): TGTGCCAGCGGACAGGCCAGATCACCCCTCCACTTT. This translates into CASGQARSPLHF.

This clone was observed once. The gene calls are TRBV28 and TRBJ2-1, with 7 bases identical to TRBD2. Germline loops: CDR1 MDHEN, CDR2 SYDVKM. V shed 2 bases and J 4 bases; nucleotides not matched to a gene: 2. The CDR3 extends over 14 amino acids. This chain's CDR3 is CASSLLAVYNEQFF. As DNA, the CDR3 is TGTGCCAGCAGTTTACTAGCGGTGTACAATGAGCAGTTCTTC.

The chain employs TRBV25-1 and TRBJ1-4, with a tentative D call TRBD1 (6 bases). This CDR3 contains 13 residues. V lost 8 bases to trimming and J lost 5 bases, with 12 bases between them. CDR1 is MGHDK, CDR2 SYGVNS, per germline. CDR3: CASVGQINEKLFF. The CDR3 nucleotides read TGTGCCAGCGTAGGACAGATAAATGAAAAACTGTTTTTT.

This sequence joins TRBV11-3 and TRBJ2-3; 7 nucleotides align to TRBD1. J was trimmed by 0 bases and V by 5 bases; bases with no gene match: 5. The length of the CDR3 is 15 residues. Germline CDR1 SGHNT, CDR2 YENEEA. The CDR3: CASSPGQFSTDTQYF. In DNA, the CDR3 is TGTGCCAGCAGCCCGGGACAGTTTAGCACAGATACGCAGTATTTT. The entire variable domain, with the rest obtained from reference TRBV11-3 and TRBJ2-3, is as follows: EAGVVQSPRYKIIEKKQPVAFWCNPISGHNTLYWYLQNLGQGPELLIRYENEEAVDDSQLPKDRFSAERLKGVDSTLKIQPAELGDSAVYLCASSPGQFSTDTQYFGPGTRLTVL.

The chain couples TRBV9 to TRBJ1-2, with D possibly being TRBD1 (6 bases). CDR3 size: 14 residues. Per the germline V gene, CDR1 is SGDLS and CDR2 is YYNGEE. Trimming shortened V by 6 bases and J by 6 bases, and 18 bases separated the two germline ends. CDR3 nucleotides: TGTGCCAGCACAACCGGGACACTCGCCCATGGCTACACCTTC. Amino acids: CASTTGTLAHGYTF.

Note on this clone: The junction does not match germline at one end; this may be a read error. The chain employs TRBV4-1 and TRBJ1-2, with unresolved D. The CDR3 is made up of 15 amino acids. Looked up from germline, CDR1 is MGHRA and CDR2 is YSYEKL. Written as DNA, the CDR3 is TGCGCCAGCAGCCAAGACCAGCGACCTAACAATGGCTACACCTTC. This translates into CASSQDQRPNNGYTF.

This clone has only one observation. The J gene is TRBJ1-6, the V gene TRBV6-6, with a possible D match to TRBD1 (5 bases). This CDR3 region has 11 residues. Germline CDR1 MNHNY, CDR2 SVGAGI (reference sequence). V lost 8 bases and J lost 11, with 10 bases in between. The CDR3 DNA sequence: TGTGCCAGCGAAGACAGTACACCCCTCCACTTT. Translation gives CASEDSTPLHF.

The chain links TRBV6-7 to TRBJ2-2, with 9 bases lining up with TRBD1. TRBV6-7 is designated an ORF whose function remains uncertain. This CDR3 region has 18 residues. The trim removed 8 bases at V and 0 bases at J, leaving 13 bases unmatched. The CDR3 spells CASLNGDRDKSNTGELFF. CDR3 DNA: TGTGCCAGCCTCAACGGGGACAGGGATAAGTCGAACACCGGGGAGCTGTTTTTT.

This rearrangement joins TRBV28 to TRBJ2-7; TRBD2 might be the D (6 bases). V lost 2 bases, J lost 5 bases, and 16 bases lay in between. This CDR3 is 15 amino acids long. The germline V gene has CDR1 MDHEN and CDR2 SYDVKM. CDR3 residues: CASSLRGRGGDEQYF. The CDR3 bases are TGTGCCAGCAGTTTAAGAGGGCGGGGCGGCGACGAGCAGTACTTC.

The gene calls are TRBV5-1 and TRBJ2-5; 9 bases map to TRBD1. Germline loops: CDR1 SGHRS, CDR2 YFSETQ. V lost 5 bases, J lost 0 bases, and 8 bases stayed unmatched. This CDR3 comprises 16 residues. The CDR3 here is CASRTRTGAYQETQYF. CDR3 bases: TGCGCCAGCAGAACGAGGACAGGGGCGTACCAAGAGACCCAGTACTTC.

The CDR3 DNA is TGTGCCAGCAGTTTCCCCTTCACCCAGTACTTC. Its protein is CASSFPFTQYF. V gene TRBV28 combines with J gene TRBJ2-5; no clear D gene. The CDR3 sequence is 11 residues long. Germline V CDR1 and CDR2: MDHEN, SYDVKM. The germline V and J ends were trimmed by 3 bases and 8 bases, with 7 bases remaining between them. The variable domain in full, with the rest retrieved from reference TRBV28 and TRBJ2-5, is DVKVTQSSRYLVKRTGEKVFLECVQDMDHENMFWYRQDPGLGLRLIYFSYDVKMKEKGDIPEGYSVSREKKERFSLILESASTNQTSMYLCASSFPFTQYFGPGTRLLVL.

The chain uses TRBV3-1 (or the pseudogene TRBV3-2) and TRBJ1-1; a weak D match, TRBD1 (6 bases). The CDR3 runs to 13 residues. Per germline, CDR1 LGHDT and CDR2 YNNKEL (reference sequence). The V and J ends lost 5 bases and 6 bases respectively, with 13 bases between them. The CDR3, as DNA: TGTGCCAGCAGCTTCCGGGGGGGGCCTGAAGCTTTCTTT. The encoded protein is CASSFRGGPEAFF.

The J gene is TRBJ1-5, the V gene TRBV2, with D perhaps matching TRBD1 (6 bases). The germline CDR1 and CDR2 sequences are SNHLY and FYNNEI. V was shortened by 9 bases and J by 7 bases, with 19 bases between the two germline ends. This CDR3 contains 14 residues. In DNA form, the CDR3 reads TGTGCCAGAGGGGGGGAGGGTCTAGACCAGCCCCAGCATTTT. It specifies CARGGEGLDQPQHF.

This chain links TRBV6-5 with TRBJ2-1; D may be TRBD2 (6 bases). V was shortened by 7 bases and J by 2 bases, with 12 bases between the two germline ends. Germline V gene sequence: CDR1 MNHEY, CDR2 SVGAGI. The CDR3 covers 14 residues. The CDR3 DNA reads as TGTGCCAGCATGGGGGGATTGACCTACAATGAGCAGTTCTTC. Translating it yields CASMGGLTYNEQFF.

CDR3 sequence: CASSLGGWRQETQYF. The CDR3 DNA sequence: TGTGCCAGCAGCTTGGGTGGGTGGAGACAAGAGACCCAGTACTTC. The V gene is TRBV5-4, the J gene TRBJ2-5; D gene unclear. Germline-derived CDR1 and CDR2 are SGHNT and YYREEE (reference sequence). The CDR3 spans 15 residues. The V gene lost 0 bases and the J gene lost 2 bases, with 11 bases spanning the gap.

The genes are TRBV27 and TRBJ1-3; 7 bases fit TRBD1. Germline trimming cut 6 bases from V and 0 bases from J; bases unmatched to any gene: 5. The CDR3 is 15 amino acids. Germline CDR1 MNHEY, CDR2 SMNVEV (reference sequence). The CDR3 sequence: CASSPGQSSGNTIYF. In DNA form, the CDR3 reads TGTGCCAGCAGCCCGGGACAGAGCTCTGGAAACACCATATATTTT.

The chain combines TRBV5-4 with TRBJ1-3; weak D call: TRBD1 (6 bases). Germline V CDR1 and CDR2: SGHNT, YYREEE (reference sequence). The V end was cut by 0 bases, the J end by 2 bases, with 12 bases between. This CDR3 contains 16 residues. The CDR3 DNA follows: TGTGCCAGCAGCTTGGCCACACAGGGAACTGGAAACACCATATATTTT. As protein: CASSLATQGTGNTIYF.

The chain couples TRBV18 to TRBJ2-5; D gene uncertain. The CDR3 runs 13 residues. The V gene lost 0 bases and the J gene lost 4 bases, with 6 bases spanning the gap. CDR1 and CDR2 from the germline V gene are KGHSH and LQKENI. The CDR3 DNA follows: TGTGCCAGCTCACCACCTAGTAGAGAGACCCAGTACTTC. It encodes CASSPPSRETQYF.